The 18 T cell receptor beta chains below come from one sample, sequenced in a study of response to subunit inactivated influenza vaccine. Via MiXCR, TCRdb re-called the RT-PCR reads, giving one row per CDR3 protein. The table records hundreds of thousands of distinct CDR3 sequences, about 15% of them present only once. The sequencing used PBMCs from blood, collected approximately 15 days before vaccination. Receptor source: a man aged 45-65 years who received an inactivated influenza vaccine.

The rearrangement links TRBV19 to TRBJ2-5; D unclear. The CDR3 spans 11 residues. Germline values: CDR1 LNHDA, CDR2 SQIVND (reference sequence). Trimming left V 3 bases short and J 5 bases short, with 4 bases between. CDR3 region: CASSISETQYF. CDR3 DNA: TGTGCCAGTAGTATCAGCGAGACCCAGTACTTC.

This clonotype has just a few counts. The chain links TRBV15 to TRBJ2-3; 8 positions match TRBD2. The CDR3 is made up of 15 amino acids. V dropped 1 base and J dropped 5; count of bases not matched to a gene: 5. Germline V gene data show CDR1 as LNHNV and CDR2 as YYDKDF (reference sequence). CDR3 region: CATSRVAGGLDTQYF. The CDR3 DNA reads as TGTGCCACCAGCAGAGTGGCGGGGGGATTAGATACGCAGTATTTT.

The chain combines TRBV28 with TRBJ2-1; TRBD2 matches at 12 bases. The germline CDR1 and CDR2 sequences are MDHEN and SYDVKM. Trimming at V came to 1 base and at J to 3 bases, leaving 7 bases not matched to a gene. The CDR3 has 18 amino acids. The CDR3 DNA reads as TGTGCCAGCAGTTTATTATCCGGGACTAGCGGGTTCTACAATGAGCAGTTCTTC. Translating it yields CASSLLSGTSGFYNEQFF.

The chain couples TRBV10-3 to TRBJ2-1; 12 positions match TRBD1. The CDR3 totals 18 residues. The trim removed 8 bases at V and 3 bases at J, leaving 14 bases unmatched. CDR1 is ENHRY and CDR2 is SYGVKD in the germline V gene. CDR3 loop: CAICMRDRGLGRYNEQFF. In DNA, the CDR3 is TGTGCCATCTGTATGCGGGACAGGGGGCTCGGACGCTACAATGAGCAGTTCTTC.

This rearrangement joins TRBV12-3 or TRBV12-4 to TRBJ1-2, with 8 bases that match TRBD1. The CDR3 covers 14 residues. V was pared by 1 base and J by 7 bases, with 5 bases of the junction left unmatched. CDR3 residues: CASSLDPGGAGYTF. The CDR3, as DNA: TGTGCCAGCAGTTTAGACCCAGGGGGCGCTGGCTACACCTTC.

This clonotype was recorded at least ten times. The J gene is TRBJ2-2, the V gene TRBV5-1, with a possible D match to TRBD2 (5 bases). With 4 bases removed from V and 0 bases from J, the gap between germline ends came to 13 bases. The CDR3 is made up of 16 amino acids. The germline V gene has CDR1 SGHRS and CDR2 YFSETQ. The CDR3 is CASSRNGVSNTGELFF. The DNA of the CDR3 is TGCGCCAGCAGCCGAAACGGGGTCTCGAACACCGGGGAGCTGTTTTTT.

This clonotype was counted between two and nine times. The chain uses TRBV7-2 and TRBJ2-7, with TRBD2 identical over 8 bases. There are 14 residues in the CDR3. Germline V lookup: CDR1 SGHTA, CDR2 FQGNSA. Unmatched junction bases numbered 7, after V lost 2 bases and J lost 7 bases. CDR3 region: CASSLMSASGEQYF. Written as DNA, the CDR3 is TGTGCCAGCAGCTTAATGTCGGCTAGCGGGGAGCAGTACTTC.

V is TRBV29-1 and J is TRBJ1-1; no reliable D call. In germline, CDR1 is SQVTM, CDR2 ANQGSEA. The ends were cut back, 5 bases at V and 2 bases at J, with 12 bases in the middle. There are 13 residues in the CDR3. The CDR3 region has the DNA TGCAGCGTTTTTACGGGCTTAAACACTGAAGCTTTCTTT. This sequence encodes CSVFTGLNTEAFF.

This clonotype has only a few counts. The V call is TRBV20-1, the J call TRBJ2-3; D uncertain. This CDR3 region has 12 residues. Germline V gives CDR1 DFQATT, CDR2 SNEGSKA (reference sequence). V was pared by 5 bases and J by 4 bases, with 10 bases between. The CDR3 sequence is CSAHTPPDTQYF. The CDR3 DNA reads TGCAGTGCTCATACCCCCCCAGATACGCAGTATTTT.

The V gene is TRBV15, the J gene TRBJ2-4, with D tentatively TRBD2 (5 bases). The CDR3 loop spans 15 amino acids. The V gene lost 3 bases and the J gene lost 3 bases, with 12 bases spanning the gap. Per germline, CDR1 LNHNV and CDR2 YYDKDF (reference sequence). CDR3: CATSSPSGVKNIQYF. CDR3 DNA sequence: TGTGCCACCAGCAGCCCCTCCGGGGTCAAAAACATTCAGTACTTC.

CDR3 coding DNA: TGCGCCAGCAGCCACGACCCTTCCGGGACAGGGCCCGACGAGCAGTACTTC. Translation: CASSHDPSGTGPDEQYF. The gene calls are TRBV4-1 and TRBJ2-7; the match to TRBD1 covers 9 bases. V was pared by 3 bases and J by 5 bases, with 14 bases of the junction left unmatched. Germline CDR1 and CDR2: MGHRA and YSYEKL. This CDR3 has 17 amino acids.

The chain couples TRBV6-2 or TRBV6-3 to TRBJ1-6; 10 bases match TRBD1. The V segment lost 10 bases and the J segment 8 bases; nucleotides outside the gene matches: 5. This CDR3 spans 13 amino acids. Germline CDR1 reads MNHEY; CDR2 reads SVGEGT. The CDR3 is CATGQGVYSPLHF. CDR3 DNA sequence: TGTGCCACCGGACAGGGGGTTTATTCACCCCTCCACTTT.

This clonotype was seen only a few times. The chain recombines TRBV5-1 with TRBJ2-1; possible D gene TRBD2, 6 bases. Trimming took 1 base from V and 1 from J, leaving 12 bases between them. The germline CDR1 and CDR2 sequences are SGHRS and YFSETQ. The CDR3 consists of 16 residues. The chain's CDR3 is CASSLSGGVSYNEQFF. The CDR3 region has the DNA TGCGCCAGCAGCTTGTCAGGCGGGGTATCCTACAATGAGCAGTTCTTC.

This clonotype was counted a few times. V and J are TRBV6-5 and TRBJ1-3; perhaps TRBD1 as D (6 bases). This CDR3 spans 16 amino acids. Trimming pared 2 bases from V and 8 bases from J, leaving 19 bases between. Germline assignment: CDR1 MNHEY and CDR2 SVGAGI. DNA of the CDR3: TGTGCCAGCAGTTACCAGAGCAGGGGTATCCGGGACACCATATATTTT. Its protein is CASSYQSRGIRDTIYF.

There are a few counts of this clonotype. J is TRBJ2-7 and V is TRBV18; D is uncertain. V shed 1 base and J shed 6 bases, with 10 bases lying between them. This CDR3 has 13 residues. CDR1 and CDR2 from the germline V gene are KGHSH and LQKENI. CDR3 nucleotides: TGTGCCAGCTCACCACTACCTTTTTCCGAGCAGTACTTC. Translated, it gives CASSPLPFSEQYF.

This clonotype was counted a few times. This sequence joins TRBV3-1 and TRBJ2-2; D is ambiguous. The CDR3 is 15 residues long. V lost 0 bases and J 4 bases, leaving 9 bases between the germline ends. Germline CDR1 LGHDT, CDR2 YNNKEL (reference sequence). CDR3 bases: TGTGCCAGCAGCCAAGATCTCAGAGTCACCGGGGAGCTGTTTTTT. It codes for CASSQDLRVTGELFF.

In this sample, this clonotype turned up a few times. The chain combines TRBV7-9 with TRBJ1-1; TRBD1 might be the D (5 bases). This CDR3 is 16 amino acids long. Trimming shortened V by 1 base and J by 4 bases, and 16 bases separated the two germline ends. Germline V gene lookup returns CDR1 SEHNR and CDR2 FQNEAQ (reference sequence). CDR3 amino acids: CASSLVRAGRGTEAFF. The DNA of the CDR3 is TGTGCCAGCAGCTTAGTCCGAGCGGGTAGGGGCACTGAAGCTTTCTTT.

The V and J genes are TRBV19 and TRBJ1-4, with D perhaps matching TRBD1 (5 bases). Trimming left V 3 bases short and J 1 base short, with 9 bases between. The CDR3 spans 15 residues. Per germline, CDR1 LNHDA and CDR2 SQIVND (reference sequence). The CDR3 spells CASSIAGGTNEKLFF. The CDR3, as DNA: TGTGCCAGTAGTATCGCCGGGGGAACTAATGAAAAACTGTTTTTT. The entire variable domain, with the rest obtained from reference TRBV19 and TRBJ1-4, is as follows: DGGITQSPKYLFRKEGQNVTLSCEQNLNHDAMYWYRQDPGQGLRLIYYSQIVNDFQKGDIAEGYSVSREKKESFPLTVTSAQKNPTAFYLCASSIAGGTNEKLFFGSGTQLSVL.